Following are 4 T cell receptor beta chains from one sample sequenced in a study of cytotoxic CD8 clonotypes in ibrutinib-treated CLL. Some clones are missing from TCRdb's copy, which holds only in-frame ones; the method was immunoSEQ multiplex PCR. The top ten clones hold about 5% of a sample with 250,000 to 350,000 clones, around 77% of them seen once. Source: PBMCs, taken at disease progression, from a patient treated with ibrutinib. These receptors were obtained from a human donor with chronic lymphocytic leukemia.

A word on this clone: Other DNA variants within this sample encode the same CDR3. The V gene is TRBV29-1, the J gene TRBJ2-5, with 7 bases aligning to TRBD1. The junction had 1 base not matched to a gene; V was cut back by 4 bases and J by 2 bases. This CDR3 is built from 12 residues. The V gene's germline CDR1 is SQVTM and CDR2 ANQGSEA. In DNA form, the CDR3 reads TGCAGCGTTGGCAGGGGGCAAGAGACCCAGTACTTC. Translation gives CSVGRGQETQYF.

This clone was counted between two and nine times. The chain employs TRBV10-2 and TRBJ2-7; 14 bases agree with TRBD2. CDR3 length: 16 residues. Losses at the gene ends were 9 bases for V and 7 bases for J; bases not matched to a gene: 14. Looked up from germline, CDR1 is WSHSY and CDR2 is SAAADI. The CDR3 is CASGLAGGAGAGEQYF. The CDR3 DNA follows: TGCGCCAGTGGACTAGCGGGGGGCGCCGGGGCGGGGGAGCAGTACTTC.

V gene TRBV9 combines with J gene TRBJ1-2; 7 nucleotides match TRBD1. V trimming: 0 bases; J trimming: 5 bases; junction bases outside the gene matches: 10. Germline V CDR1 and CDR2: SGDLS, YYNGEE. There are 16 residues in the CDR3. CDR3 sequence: CASSVEARDRRYGYTF. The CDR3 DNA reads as TGTGCCAGCAGCGTAGAAGCGAGGGACAGACGGTATGGCTACACCTTC. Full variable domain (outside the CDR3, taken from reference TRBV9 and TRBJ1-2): DSGVTQTPKHLITATGQRVTLRCSPRSGDLSVYWYQQSLDQGLQFLIQYYNGEERAKGNILERFSAQQFPDLHSELNLSSLELGDSALYFCASSVEARDRRYGYTFGSGTRLTVV.

The CDR3 DNA follows: TGCGCCAGCAGCCAAGATAGGCCGACAGGCGGTTACTATGGCTACACCTTC. This codes for CASSQDRPTGGYYGYTF. This chain links TRBV4-3 with TRBJ1-2; weak D call: TRBD1 (6 bases). The CDR3 totals 17 residues. Between the trimmed V and J ends, which lost 0 bases and 3 bases, there was a span of 17 bases. Germline CDR1 is LGHNA and CDR2 is YSLEER.